One and the same sample provided the 5 T cell receptor beta chains below, sequenced in a study of glioma-infiltrating T cells after dendritic cell vaccination. TCRdb's table, derived via immunoSEQ multiplex PCR, lists solely in-frame clones and lacks some. The table includes around 58,000 clones, 75% to 90% detected once. The source was blood, collected before dendritic cell vaccination. Every receptor here comes from a human donor with glioblastoma.

The table lists this clone with a count of one. This chain uses TRBV7-9 with TRBJ1-4; D is perhaps TRBD1 (5 bases). Germline V CDR1 and CDR2: SEHNR, FQNEAQ (reference sequence). The CDR3 sequence is 17 residues long. Between the trimmed V and J ends, which lost 5 bases and 0 bases, there was a span of 16 bases. CDR3 nucleotides: TGTGCCAGCAGCCCCCTGGGGGGGGGAGCAACTAATGAAAAACTGTTTTTT. Translating gives CASSPLGGGATNEKLFF.

This chain uses TRBV18 with TRBJ2-7; D is perhaps TRBD2 (6 bases). Trimming took off 3 bases at V and 3 bases at J, with 15 bases between the two ends. Germline V gives CDR1 KGHSH, CDR2 LQKENI. CDR3 length: 15 amino acids. The CDR3 loop reads CASSPGLMGGYEQYF. The CDR3 coding sequence is TGTGCCAGCTCACCTGGTTTGATGGGGGGCTACGAGCAGTACTTC.

This chain uses TRBV6-4 with TRBJ1-4, with D perhaps matching TRBD1 (5 bases). Germline CDR1 reads MRHNA; CDR2 reads SNTAGT. Trimming left V 2 bases short and J 4 bases short, with 8 bases between. CDR3 length: 14 residues. The CDR3 bases are TGTGCCAGCAGTGACCCCGACAGTAATGAAAAACTGTTTTTT. Translation gives CASSDPDSNEKLFF.

V usage is TRBV6-6 and J usage is TRBJ2-7, with D tentatively TRBD2 (5 bases). This CDR3 contains 14 residues. Germline V CDR1 and CDR2: MNHNY, SVGAGI (reference sequence). V lost 10 bases, J lost 7 bases, and 23 bases lay in between. CDR3 in DNA: TGTGCCACCCGAGGGCCCTCGGGTTTCGGGGAGCAGTACTTC. Encoded protein: CATRGPSGFGEQYF.

The chain is built from TRBV18 and TRBJ2-1; 13 nucleotides line up with TRBD2. Germline assignment: CDR1 KGHSH and CDR2 LQKENI. The CDR3 sequence is 15 residues long. The ends lost 3 bases at V and 7 bases at J; junction bases unmatched: 3. DNA for the CDR3: TGTGCCAGCTCACCGACTAGCGGGGGGCTTAATGAGCAGTTCTTC. This codes for CASSPTSGGLNEQFF.